This T cell receptor (beta chain) stems from a study of blood T cell repertoires in COVID-19. Repertoires were generated with immunoSEQ multiplex PCR, while TCRdb's copy carries only in-frame clones and drops some. The data contain fewer than 350,000 clones, roughly 85% of them seen just once; the ten biggest clones take up approximately 7.5%. The V and J ends lost 0 bases and 7 bases, in that order; junction bases with no gene match: 4. The CDR3 contains 15 residues. Germline CDR1 reads LGHDT; CDR2 reads YNNKEL (reference sequence). The sequenced sample was peripheral blood. V and J are TRBV3-1 (or the pseudogene TRBV3-2) and TRBJ1-5; TRBD1 matches at 9 bases. The sequence was obtained from a human donor in a cohort sampled during active COVID-19. CDR3 sequence: CASSQEQGARQPQHF. The CDR3 DNA follows: TGTGCCAGCAGCCAAGAACAGGGGGCAAGGCAGCCCCAGCATTTT.